The 2 T cell receptor beta chains in this list originate from one sample, sequenced in a study of T-cell reconstitution after alpha-beta-depleted transplantation in children. TCRbeta library preparation incorporated unique molecular identifiers. From the PCR reads, TCRdb called clonotypes with MiXCR, one entry per CDR3 protein. In the table there are about 20,000 distinct CDR3 sequences, 10% to 15% of which are singletons. The sample in question was PBMCs, mostly from graft donor cells, obtained 60 days after TCRalphabeta/CD19-depleted stem cell transplant. All receptors come from a female patient aged 2-15 years who had a stem cell transplant for congenital amegakaryocytic thrombocytopenia, so the T cells may come from the graft donor.

This clonotype appeared many times. The chain uses TRBV6-1 and TRBJ2-1; perhaps TRBD2 as D (7 bases). The CDR3 runs to 15 residues. CDR1 is MNHNS and CDR2 is SASEGT in the germline V gene. V dropped 3 bases and J dropped 4 bases, with 13 bases sitting between them. The CDR3 reads CASSEGGARYNEQFF. The DNA for the CDR3 is TGTGCCAGCAGTGAGGGGGGGGCGAGATACAATGAGCAGTTCTTC.

This clonotype was counted at least ten times. In DNA, the CDR3 is TGTGCCATCGGGGGGGTACGGGGGCAGTACTTC. Translating it yields CAIGGVRGQYF. The V and J genes are TRBV10-3 and TRBJ2-7; 7 nucleotides agree with TRBD2. The V gene end was trimmed by 8 bases and the J gene end by 9 bases; junction bases not matched to a gene: 7. CDR3 length: 11 amino acids. Per germline, CDR1 ENHRY and CDR2 SYGVKD.